A selection of T cell receptor beta chains follows, all from one sample in a study of blood T cell repertoires in COVID-19. Generated by immunoSEQ multiplex PCR, the TCRdb table keeps only in-frame clones and is missing some. The sample includes around 180,000 clones, more than 80% seen only once; the top ten take under 8.5%. Material: peripheral blood. The receptors stem from a human donor in a cohort sampled during active COVID-19. The CDR3 runs from the conserved cysteine through the conserved F or W. D genes are given only for firm matches. The size field is filled for only some rows; it gives once, few, many or a size class.

cdr3_aa cdr3_nt j_call v_call d_call clone_size
CASSSRLAGANEQYF TGTGCCAGCAGCTCACGACTAGCGGGGGCCAACGAGCAGTACTTC TRBJ2-7 TRBV7-6 TRBD2 NA
CASSSGTGGPGTQYF TGCGCCAGCAGCTCGGGGACGGGGGGTCCGGGGACCCAGTACTTC TRBJ2-5 TRBV5-1 TRBD2 NA
CASSLKPRTDLSGANVLTF TGTGCCAGCAGCTTAAAACCTCGGACAGACCTCTCTGGGGCCAACGTCCTGACTTTC TRBJ2-6 TRBV7-3 NA once
CASGQGVSYEQYF TGTGCCAGCGGACAGGGGGTCTCCTACGAGCAGTACTTC TRBJ2-7 TRBV3-1/TRBV3-2 TRBD1 NA
CAIRKYRTQGDTEAFF TGTGCCATCAGAAAGTACAGGACACAGGGGGACACTGAAGCTTTCTTT TRBJ1-1 TRBV10-3 TRBD1 NA
CASSLRSGAYEQYF TGCGCCAGCAGCTTGAGGTCCGGAGCCTACGAGCAGTACTTC TRBJ2-7 TRBV5-1 NA NA
CASSGQGGYGYTF TGTGCCAGCAGCGGACAGGGGGGATACGGCTACACCTTC TRBJ1-2 TRBV11-2 TRBD1 once
CASSSGQGLSYEQYF TGCGCCAGCAGCTCGGGACAGGGGCTTTCCTACGAGCAGTACTTC TRBJ2-7 TRBV5-1 TRBD1 NA
CAISRDRLNTEAFF TGTGCCATCAGTCGGGACAGACTGAACACTGAAGCTTTCTTT TRBJ1-1 TRBV10-3 TRBD1 NA
CAWSGTGFDYGYTF TGTGCCTGGTCCGGGACAGGGTTCGACTATGGCTACACCTTC TRBJ1-2 TRBV30 TRBD1 NA
CAWRVQGGGYGYTF TGTGCCTGGAGAGTCCAGGGAGGAGGCTATGGCTACACCTTC TRBJ1-2 TRBV30 NA few
CASSDNGEQYF TGCGCCAGCAGCGACAACGGCGAGCAGTACTTC TRBJ2-7 TRBV5-1 NA NA
CSAGTAYGYTF TGCAGCGCCGGGACAGCTTATGGCTACACCTTC TRBJ1-2 TRBV29-1 TRBD1 NA
CASSPTGGTVDEQFF TGTGCCAGTAGCCCCACGGGGGGTACTGTGGATGAGCAGTTCTTC TRBJ2-1 TRBV19 TRBD2 once
CASSTSGGPNGYTF TGTGCCAGTAGTACGAGCGGTGGGCCTAATGGCTACACCTTC TRBJ1-2 TRBV19 NA few
CATSQGYGRGNQETQYF TGTGCCACCAGCCAGGGTTATGGCAGGGGAAATCAAGAGACCCAGTACTTC TRBJ2-5 TRBV5-6 NA NA
CASSMGDRPFF TGTGCCAGTAGTATGGGAGACAGGCCTTTCTTT TRBJ1-1 TRBV19 NA NA
CASSLDRVEQFF TGTGCCAGCAGTTTGGACAGGGTCGAGCAGTTCTTC TRBJ2-1 TRBV11-3 TRBD1 NA
CASSYVRGGEKLFF TGTGCCAGCAGTTACGTACGGGGAGGGGAAAAACTGTTTTTT TRBJ1-4 TRBV6-6 NA NA
CASSIMDRPYEQYF TGTGCCAGCAGCATAATGGACAGGCCCTACGAGCAGTACTTC TRBJ2-7 TRBV11-1 TRBD1 once